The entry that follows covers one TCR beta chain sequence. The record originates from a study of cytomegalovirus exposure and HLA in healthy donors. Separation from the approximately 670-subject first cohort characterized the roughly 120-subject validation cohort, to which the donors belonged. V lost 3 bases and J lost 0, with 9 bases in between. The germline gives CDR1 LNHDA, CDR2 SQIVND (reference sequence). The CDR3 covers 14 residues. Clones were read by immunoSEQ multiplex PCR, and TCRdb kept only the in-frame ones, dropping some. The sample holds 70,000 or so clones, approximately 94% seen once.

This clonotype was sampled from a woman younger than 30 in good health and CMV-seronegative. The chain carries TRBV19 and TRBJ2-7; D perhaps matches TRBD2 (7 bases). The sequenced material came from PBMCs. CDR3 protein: CASSIAGASYEQYF. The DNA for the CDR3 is TGTGCCAGTAGTATCGCGGGGGCCTCCTACGAGCAGTACTTC.